These 29 T cell receptor beta chains originate from one sample sequenced in a study of blood T cell repertoires in COVID-19. Data came from immunoSEQ multiplex PCR; TCRdb stores just in-frame clones and leaves some out. The sample contains about 52,000 clones, 70% to 85% of which appear only once. The sequencing sample was made of peripheral blood. These receptors all come from a man at least 80 years old with COVID-19, enrolled during active disease.

The chain joins TRBV10-1 to TRBJ2-5; TRBD2 might be the D (6 bases). The germline CDR1 and CDR2 sequences are WNHNN and SYGVQD (reference sequence). The CDR3 contains 17 residues. Trimming left V 4 bases short and J 2 bases short, with 20 bases between. The CDR3 here is CASSGHGGLRRQETQYF. CDR3 nucleotide sequence: TGCGCCAGCAGTGGTCACGGGGGTTTGAGACGTCAAGAGACCCAGTACTTC.

This clone was counted only a few times. The chain couples TRBV9 to TRBJ1-1; D is unresolved. From germline, CDR1 is SGDLS and CDR2 YYNGEE. V shed 1 base and J shed 1 base, with 11 bases lying between them. The CDR3 loop spans 15 amino acids. The CDR3 DNA reads TGTGCCAGCAGCGTAAGTAGTACGGGGAACACTGAAGCTTTCTTT. Residues: CASSVSSTGNTEAFF.

The chain carries TRBV28 and TRBJ1-6; D possibly corresponds to TRBD1 (6 bases). Germline V gene sequence: CDR1 MDHEN, CDR2 SYDVKM. The V gene lost 2 bases and the J gene lost 0 bases, with 11 bases spanning the gap. The CDR3 covers 17 residues. The DNA for the CDR3 is TGTGCCAGCAGTTTAGCAGGGGAAAACTCCTATAATTCACCCCTCCACTTT. As protein: CASSLAGENSYNSPLHF.

The chain has TRBV2 and TRBJ1-1, with no clear D. The CDR3 is made up of 14 amino acids. Trimming took off 6 bases at V and 3 bases at J, with 14 bases between the two ends. Germline CDR1 and CDR2: SNHLY and FYNNEI. The CDR3 here is CASRFLTEDTEAFF. The CDR3 DNA reads TGTGCCAGCAGATTCCTTACCGAGGACACTGAAGCTTTCTTT.

V and J are TRBV23-1 and TRBJ1-2; the match to TRBD1 covers 12 bases. Being an ORF, TRBV23-1 has a function that is uncertain. This CDR3 has 16 residues. V trimming: 0 bases; J trimming: 7 bases; junction bases outside the gene matches: 6. CDR3 coding DNA: TGCGCCAGCAGTCAATCCGGGGACAGGGGGCTGGTTGGCTACACCTTC. It codes for CASSQSGDRGLVGYTF.

The chain uses TRBV2 and TRBJ2-1; a possible D gene is TRBD2 (5 bases). Germline CDR1 and CDR2: SNHLY and FYNNEI. This CDR3 has 15 amino acids. V lost 10 bases to trimming and J lost 0 bases, with 16 bases between them. This chain's CDR3 is CATIVALNSYNEQFF. DNA of the CDR3: TGTGCCACCATAGTAGCGCTAAACTCCTACAATGAGCAGTTCTTC. Filled out from reference TRBV2 and TRBJ2-1, the complete variable domain reads EPEVTQTPSHQVTQMGQEVILRCVPISNHLYFYWYRQILGQKVEFLVSFYNNEISEKSEIFDDQFSVERPDGSNFTLKIRSTKLEDSAMYFCATIVALNSYNEQFFGPGTRLTVL.

The table lists this clone with a few counts. The CDR3 is CASSVTGTGNTIYF. The DNA for the CDR3 is TGTGCCAGCAGCGTGACAGGGACTGGAAACACCATATATTTT. The chain joins TRBV9 to TRBJ1-3; TRBD1 agrees at 7 bases. V lost 2 bases, J lost 2 bases, and 1 base stayed unmatched. The CDR3 extends over 14 amino acids. The germline V gene has CDR1 SGDLS and CDR2 YYNGEE.

V is TRBV7-2 and J is TRBJ2-7; 10 bases map to TRBD2. V shed 2 bases and J 2 bases; nucleotides not matched to a gene: 9. Germline lookup yields CDR1 SGHTA and CDR2 FQGNSA. The CDR3 length is 17 residues. The CDR3 bases are TGTGCCAGCAGCTTACGGGCTAGCGGGAGAGAACCCTACGAGCAGTACGTC. It is translated as CASSLRASGREPYEQYV.

This clone was seen a handful of times. V usage is TRBV7-2 and J usage is TRBJ1-5; tentatively, D is TRBD1 (6 bases). The CDR3 consists of 13 residues. Germline V gives CDR1 SGHTA, CDR2 FQGNSA. Deletions cut 5 bases from V and 7 bases from J, with 12 bases between. CDR3 region: CASSLNRDQPQHF. The CDR3 nucleotides read TGTGCCAGCAGCCTAAACAGGGACCAGCCCCAGCATTTT.

The V gene is TRBV6-5, the J gene TRBJ1-5; 10 nucleotides align to TRBD1. Germline V CDR1 and CDR2: MNHEY, SVGAGI. The CDR3 covers 15 residues. After removal of 6 bases from V and 6 bases from J, the junction contained 8 bases not matched to a gene. The chain's CDR3 is CASRAGGTGVQPQHF. CDR3 DNA: TGTGCCAGCAGGGCCGGGGGGACAGGGGTTCAGCCCCAGCATTTT.

CDR3 coding DNA: TGTGCCAGCACCCCCCCGGGCACAGATACGCAGTATTTT. Translation gives CASTPPGTDTQYF. The rearrangement uses TRBV28 and TRBJ2-3; D remains ambiguous. Trimming pared 7 bases from V and 1 base from J, leaving 9 bases between. This CDR3 is built from 13 residues. Germline CDR1 is MDHEN and CDR2 is SYDVKM.

The J gene is TRBJ1-6, the V gene TRBV28; a weak D match, TRBD1 (6 bases). Trimming removed 8 bases from V and 7 bases from J, with 18 bases in between. This CDR3 has 15 amino acids. Germline CDR1 is MDHEN and CDR2 is SYDVKM. CDR3 coding DNA: TGTGCCAGCGACGGGGGGCGCCGGACGAATTCACCCCTCCACTTT. Residues: CASDGGRRTNSPLHF.

The rearrangement links TRBV19 to TRBJ1-2, with 8 positions matching TRBD1. CDR1 and CDR2 (germline): LNHDA, SQIVND (reference sequence). This CDR3 is built from 13 residues. V shed 7 bases, J shed 8 bases, and the junction held 9 bases outside the gene matches. The CDR3 DNA is TGTGCCAGTACCCGGGGAGGGACAGGCGGCTACACCTTC. It codes for CASTRGGTGGYTF.

This clone was detected once. J is TRBJ2-3 and V is TRBV2, with 8 bases aligning to TRBD1. This CDR3 is built from 16 residues. The V gene end was trimmed by 6 bases and the J gene end by 3 bases; junction bases not matched to a gene: 11. CDR1 and CDR2 from the germline V gene are SNHLY and FYNNEI. CDR3: CASRTGQGKGTDTQYF. The CDR3 nucleotides read TGTGCCAGCAGAACAGGACAGGGTAAGGGGACAGATACGCAGTATTTT.

This clone was picked up one time. The chain uses TRBV28 and TRBJ2-5, with 9 bases matching TRBD1. V was pared by 4 bases and J by 5 bases, with 8 bases of the junction left unmatched. The CDR3 consists of 15 residues. Germline V gene sequence: CDR1 MDHEN, CDR2 SYDVKM. CDR3 in amino acids: CASSSGGQGKETQYF. DNA of the CDR3: TGTGCCAGCAGTTCCGGTGGACAGGGGAAGGAGACCCAGTACTTC.

The chain joins TRBV2 to TRBJ2-5; TRBD1 agrees at 8 bases. Trimming cost V 3 bases and J 2 bases; bases outside gene matches: 5. CDR1 and CDR2 (germline): SNHLY, FYNNEI. This CDR3 has 15 amino acids. The CDR3 DNA reads as TGTGCCAGCAGTGACAGACAGGGGCGACAAGAGACCCAGTACTTC. It translates to CASSDRQGRQETQYF.

This chain links TRBV19 with TRBJ1-2; D might be TRBD1 (6 bases). CDR3 size: 15 residues. The V gene's germline CDR1 is LNHDA and CDR2 SQIVND (reference sequence). V lost 5 bases, J lost 0 bases, and 13 bases lay in between. The CDR3 sequence: CASSRTAHTNYGYTF. Written as DNA, the CDR3 is TGTGCCAGTAGTCGGACAGCCCACACTAACTATGGCTACACCTTC.

V usage is TRBV27 and J usage is TRBJ2-1; 10 bases are shared with TRBD1. From germline, CDR1 is MNHEY and CDR2 SMNVEV (reference sequence). This CDR3 is built from 15 residues. J lost 8 bases, V lost 5 bases, and 9 bases had no gene match. CDR3 sequence (DNA): TGTGCCAGCAGTGTCCCGGGACAGGGGTGGCATGAGCAGTTCTTC. Its protein is CASSVPGQGWHEQFF.

V and J are TRBV6-2 or TRBV6-3 and TRBJ1-1; D is unresolved. V lost 4 bases, J lost 5 bases, and 14 bases lay in between. Germline V gene lookup returns CDR1 MNHEY and CDR2 SVGEGT. The CDR3 runs to 14 residues. CDR3 in amino acids: CASSFPSSRTEAFF. The CDR3 region has the DNA TGTGCCAGCAGTTTTCCTAGTTCAAGGACTGAAGCTTTCTTT.

The genes are TRBV6-6 and TRBJ1-1; D not certain. CDR1 MNHNY and CDR2 SVGAGI come from the germline V gene (reference sequence). The CDR3 runs 13 residues. Deletions cut 4 bases from V and 1 base from J, with 7 bases between. CDR3 nucleotide sequence: TGTGCCAGCAGTTCAAGGAGGAACACTGAAGCTTTCTTT. Amino acid sequence: CASSSRRNTEAFF.

The rearrangement joins TRBV18 to TRBJ1-3; D is undetermined. Trimming removed 2 bases from V and 3 bases from J, with 5 bases in between. Germline V lookup: CDR1 KGHSH, CDR2 LQKENI. The CDR3 runs 13 residues. The CDR3 bases are TGTGCCAGCTCACCATATGTTGGAAACACCATATATTTT. Translated, it gives CASSPYVGNTIYF.

The V gene is TRBV2, the J gene TRBJ1-1, with D perhaps matching TRBD1 (6 bases). The CDR3 consists of 15 residues. V lost 2 bases to trimming and J lost 1 base, with 11 bases between them. Germline V gives CDR1 SNHLY, CDR2 FYNNEI. CDR3 residues: CASSEQGSPNTEAFF. Here the CDR3 DNA reads TGTGCCAGCAGTGAACAGGGGTCCCCGAACACTGAAGCTTTCTTT.

This clone was counted once. V gene TRBV6-2 or TRBV6-3 combines with J gene TRBJ2-7; 7 bases map to TRBD2. The CDR3 is 15 residues long. Germline CDR1 and CDR2: MNHEY and SVGEGT. After removal of 2 bases from V and 6 bases from J, the junction contained 10 bases not matched to a gene. The chain's CDR3 is CASSYGSGKLGEQYV. The DNA for the CDR3 is TGTGCCAGCAGTTACGGGAGCGGGAAATTAGGCGAGCAGTACGTC.

V gene TRBV20-1 combines with J gene TRBJ2-1; D is unclear. This CDR3 contains 11 residues. The germline CDR1 and CDR2 sequences are DFQATT and SNEGSKA (reference sequence). V was pared by 7 bases and J by 8 bases, with 12 bases between. This CDR3 is CSVLRVDEQFF. CDR3 DNA sequence: TGCAGTGTTCTACGAGTGGATGAGCAGTTCTTC.

V is TRBV4-3 and J is TRBJ2-2, with D perhaps given as TRBD1 or TRBD2 (6 bases each). The CDR3 is 15 amino acids. Trimming removed 4 bases from V and 5 bases from J, with 14 bases in between. Looked up from germline, CDR1 is LGHNA and CDR2 is YSLEER. The CDR3, as DNA: TGCGCCAGCAGCCCAGAGGGGGGAATAACCGGGGAGCTGTTTTTT. Its protein is CASSPEGGITGELFF.

This sequence joins TRBV29-1 and TRBJ2-7; D possibly corresponds to TRBD1 (6 bases). Deletions cut 3 bases from V and 2 bases from J, with 11 bases between. CDR1 and CDR2 (germline): SQVTM, ANQGSEA. CDR3 length equals 13 residues. CDR3 residues: CSVEADRAYEQYF. CDR3 bases: TGCAGCGTTGAGGCGGACAGAGCCTACGAGCAGTACTTC.

J is TRBJ2-2 and V is TRBV7-2, with 8 bases that match TRBD1. J was trimmed by 1 base and V by 6 bases; bases with no gene match: 4. The CDR3 spans 15 residues. From germline, CDR1 is SGHTA and CDR2 FQGNSA. The CDR3 DNA reads TGTGCCAGCAGATTTGGGACAGGGAACACCGGGGAGCTGTTTTTT. This codes for CASRFGTGNTGELFF.

The chain links TRBV20-1 to TRBJ1-1, with a possible D match to TRBD1 (5 bases). Germline V gene lookup returns CDR1 DFQATT and CDR2 SNEGSKA (reference sequence). This CDR3 is 11 amino acids long. Trimming removed 1 base at V and 6 bases at J, with 6 bases between. CDR3 amino acids: CSARGQSEAFF. The CDR3 DNA follows: TGCAGTGCTAGAGGACAGTCTGAAGCTTTCTTT.

There are a few counts of this clone. The J gene is TRBJ1-1, the V gene TRBV4-3, with D uncertain. The CDR3 length is 15 residues. Trimming took 0 bases from V and 4 from J, leaving 12 bases between them. CDR1 and CDR2 (germline): LGHNA, YSLEER. The CDR3 spells CASSQEPRSGTEAFF. CDR3 nucleotide sequence: TGCGCCAGCAGCCAAGAACCCAGATCGGGCACTGAAGCTTTCTTT.